This T cell receptor beta chain was observed in a study of CD8 T cells in ankylosing spondylitis. The TCR beta libraries were generated through quantitative 5'-RACE incorporating molecular barcodes. A single record per CDR3 protein comes from TCRdb applying MiXCR to the 5' RACE reads. Of fewer than 350,000 distinct CDR3 sequences in the sample, around 10% are singletons; the top ten hold about 10%. Study-wide points: Relatively rare in peripheral blood, disease-linked clones were also CD8+. Blood of patients with ankylosing spondylitis appeared to be characterized by a TCR beta motif of eight highly homologous variants. Significant enrichment of disease-linked clones was reported in matched ankylosing spondylitis synovial fluid.

This clonotype was seen at least ten times. The antigen is not known. CDR1 and CDR2 from the germline V gene are WSHSY and SAAADI. CDR3 length: 15 residues. V trimming: 1 base; J trimming: 3 bases; junction bases outside the gene matches: 6. This chain links TRBV10-2 with TRBJ2-7, with 7 nucleotides matching TRBD2. The specimen sequenced was blood, either unsorted or a sorted T cell fraction (not recorded which). The TCR was taken from a female donor with ankylosing spondylitis or in good health (not recorded which). The CDR3 DNA follows: TGCGCCAGCAGTGAGTTGGACACGGGGGGCTACGAGCAGTACTTC. Encoded protein: CASSELDTGGYEQYF.